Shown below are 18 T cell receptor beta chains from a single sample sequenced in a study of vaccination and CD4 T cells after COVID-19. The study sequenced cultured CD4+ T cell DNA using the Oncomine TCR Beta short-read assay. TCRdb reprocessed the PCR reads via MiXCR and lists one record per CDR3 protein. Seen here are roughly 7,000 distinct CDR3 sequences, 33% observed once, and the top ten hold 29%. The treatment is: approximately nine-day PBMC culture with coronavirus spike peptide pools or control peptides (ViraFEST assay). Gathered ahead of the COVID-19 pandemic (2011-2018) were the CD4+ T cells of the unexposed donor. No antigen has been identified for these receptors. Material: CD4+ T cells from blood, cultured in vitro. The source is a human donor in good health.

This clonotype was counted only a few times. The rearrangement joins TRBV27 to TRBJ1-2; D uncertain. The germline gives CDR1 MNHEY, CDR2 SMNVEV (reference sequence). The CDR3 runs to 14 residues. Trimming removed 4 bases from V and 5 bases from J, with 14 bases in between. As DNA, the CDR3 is TGTGCCAGCAGTTATAACGGCGAAGGGTATGGCTACACCTTC. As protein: CASSYNGEGYGYTF.

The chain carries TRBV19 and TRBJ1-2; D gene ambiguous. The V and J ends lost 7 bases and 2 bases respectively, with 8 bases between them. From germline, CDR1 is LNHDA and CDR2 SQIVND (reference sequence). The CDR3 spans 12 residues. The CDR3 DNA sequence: TGTGCCAGTAACGAGAGGAACTATGGCTACACCTTC. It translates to CASNERNYGYTF.

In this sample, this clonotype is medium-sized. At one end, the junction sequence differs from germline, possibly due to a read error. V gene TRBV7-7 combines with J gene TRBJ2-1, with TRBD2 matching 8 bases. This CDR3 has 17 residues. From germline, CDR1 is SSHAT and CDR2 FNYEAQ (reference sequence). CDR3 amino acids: CASSLLGAGAGLDEQFF. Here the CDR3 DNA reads TGTGCTAGCAGCTTACTTGGAGCGGGGGCCGGTTTAGATGAGCAGTTCTTC.

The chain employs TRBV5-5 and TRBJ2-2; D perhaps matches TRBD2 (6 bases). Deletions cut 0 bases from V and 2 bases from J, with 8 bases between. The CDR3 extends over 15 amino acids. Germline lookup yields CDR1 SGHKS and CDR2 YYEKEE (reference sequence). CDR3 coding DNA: TGTGCCAGCAGCTTGGGGCGGGGAAACACCGGGGAGCTGTTTTTT. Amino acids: CASSLGRGNTGELFF. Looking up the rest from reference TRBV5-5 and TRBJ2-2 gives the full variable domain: DAGVTQSPTHLIKTRGQQVTLRCSPISGHKSVSWYQQVLGQGPQFIFQYYEKEERGRGNFPDRFSARQFPNYSSELNVNALLLGDSALYLCASSLGRGNTGELFFGEGSRLTVL.

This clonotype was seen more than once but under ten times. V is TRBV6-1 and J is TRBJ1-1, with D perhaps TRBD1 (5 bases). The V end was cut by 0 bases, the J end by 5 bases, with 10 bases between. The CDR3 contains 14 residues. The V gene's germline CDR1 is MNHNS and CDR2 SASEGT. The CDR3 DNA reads TGTGCCAGCAGTGAAGCTTGGGGGTGGACTGAAGCTTTCTTT. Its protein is CASSEAWGWTEAFF.

CDR3 amino acids: CSAIPRGDYEQYF. The DNA of the CDR3 is TGCAGTGCTATTCCCAGGGGGGACTACGAGCAGTACTTC. V usage is TRBV20-1 and J usage is TRBJ2-7, with a possible D match to TRBD1 (7 bases). V was pared by 4 bases and J by 3 bases, with 13 bases between. This CDR3 is 13 amino acids long. Looked up from germline, CDR1 is DFQATT and CDR2 is SNEGSKA (reference sequence).

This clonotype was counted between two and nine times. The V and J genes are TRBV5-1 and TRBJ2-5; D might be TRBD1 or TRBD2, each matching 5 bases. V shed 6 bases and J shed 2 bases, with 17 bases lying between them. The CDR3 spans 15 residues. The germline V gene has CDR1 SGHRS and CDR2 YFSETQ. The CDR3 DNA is TGCGCCAGCAACAGAAGGGGAGAGGGACAAGAGACCCAGTACTTC. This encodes CASNRRGEGQETQYF. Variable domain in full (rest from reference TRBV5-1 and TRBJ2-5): KAGVTQTPRYLIKTRGQQVTLSCSPISGHRSVSWYQQTPGQGLQFLFEYFSETQRNKGNFPGRFSGRQFSNSRSEMNVSTLELGDSALYLCASNRRGEGQETQYFGPGTRLLVL.

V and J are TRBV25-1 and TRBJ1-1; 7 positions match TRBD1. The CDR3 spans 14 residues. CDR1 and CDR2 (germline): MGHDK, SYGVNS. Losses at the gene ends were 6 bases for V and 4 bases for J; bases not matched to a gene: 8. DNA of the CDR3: TGTGCCAGCAGCCCGACAGGGAGGGCCACTGAAGCTTTCTTT. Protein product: CASSPTGRATEAFF.

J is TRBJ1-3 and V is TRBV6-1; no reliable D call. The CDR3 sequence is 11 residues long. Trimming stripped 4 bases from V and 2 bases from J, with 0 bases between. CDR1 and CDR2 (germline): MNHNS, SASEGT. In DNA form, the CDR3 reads TGTGCCAGCAGTGCTGGAAACACCATATATTTT. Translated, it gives CASSAGNTIYF.

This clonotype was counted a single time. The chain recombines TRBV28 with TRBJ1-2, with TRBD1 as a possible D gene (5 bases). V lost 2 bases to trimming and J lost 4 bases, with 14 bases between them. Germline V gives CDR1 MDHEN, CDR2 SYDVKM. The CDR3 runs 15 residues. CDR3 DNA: TGTGCCAGCAGTTTAGGGGGGATCAGCTCCTATGGCTACACCTTC. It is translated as CASSLGGISSYGYTF.

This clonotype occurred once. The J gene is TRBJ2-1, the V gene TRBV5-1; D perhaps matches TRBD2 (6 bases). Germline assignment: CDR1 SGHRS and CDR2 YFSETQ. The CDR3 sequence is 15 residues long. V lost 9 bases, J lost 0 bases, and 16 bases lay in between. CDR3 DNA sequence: TGCGCCACCCAGCGGGTCTCCAGCTCCTACAATGAGCAGTTCTTC. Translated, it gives CATQRVSSSYNEQFF.

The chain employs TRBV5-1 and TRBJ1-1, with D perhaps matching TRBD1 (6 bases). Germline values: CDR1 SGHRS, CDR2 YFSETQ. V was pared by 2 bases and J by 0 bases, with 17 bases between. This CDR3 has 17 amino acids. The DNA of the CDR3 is TGCGCCAGCAGCTTAACACCAAGGACAGCCATGAACACTGAAGCTTTCTTT. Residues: CASSLTPRTAMNTEAFF.

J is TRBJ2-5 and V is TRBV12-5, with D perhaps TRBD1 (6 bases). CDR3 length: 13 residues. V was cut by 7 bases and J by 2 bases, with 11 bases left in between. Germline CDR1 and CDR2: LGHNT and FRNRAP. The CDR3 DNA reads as TGTGCTAGTGCAGTGGACAGTCAAGAGACCCAGTACTTC. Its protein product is CASAVDSQETQYF.

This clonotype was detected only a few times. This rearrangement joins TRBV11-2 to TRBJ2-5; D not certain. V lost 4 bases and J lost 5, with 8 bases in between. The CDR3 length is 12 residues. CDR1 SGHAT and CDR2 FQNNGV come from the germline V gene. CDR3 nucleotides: TGTGCCAGCAGCTCCGAGAGTGAGACCCAGTACTTC. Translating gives CASSSESETQYF.

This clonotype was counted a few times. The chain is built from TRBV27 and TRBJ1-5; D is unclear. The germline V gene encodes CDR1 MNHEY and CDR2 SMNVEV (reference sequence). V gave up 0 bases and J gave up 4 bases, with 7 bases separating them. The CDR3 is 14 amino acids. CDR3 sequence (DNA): TGTGCCAGCAGTTTATCGCGGTTGAATCAGCCCCAGCATTTT. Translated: CASSLSRLNQPQHF.

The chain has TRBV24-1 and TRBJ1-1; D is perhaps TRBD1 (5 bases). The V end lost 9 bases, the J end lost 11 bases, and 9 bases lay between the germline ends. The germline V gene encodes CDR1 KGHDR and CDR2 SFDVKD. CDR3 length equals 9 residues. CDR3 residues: CATGGIAFF. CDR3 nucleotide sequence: TGTGCCACCGGGGGGATCGCTTTCTTT.

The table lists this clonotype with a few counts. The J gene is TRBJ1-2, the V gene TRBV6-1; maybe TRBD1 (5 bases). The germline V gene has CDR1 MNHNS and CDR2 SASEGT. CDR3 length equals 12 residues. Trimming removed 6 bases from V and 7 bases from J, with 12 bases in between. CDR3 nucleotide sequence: TGTGCCAGCAGCCGTTGGGACGGTGGCTACACCTTC. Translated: CASSRWDGGYTF.

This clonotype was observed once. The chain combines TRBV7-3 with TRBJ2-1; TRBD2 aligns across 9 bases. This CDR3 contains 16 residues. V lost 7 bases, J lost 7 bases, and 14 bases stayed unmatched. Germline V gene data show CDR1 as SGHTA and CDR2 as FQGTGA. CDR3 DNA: TGTGCCAGCATGAAGTTTAGCGGGGGCCTCGGAAATGAGCAGTTCTTC. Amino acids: CASMKFSGGLGNEQFF. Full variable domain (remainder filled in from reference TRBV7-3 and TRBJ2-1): GAGVSQTPSNKVTEKGKYVELRCDPISGHTALYWYRQSLGQGPEFLIYFQGTGAADDSGLPNDRFFAVRPEGSVSTLKIQRTERGDSAVYLCASMKFSGGLGNEQFFGPGTRLTVL.